This TCR beta chain appears in the sequencing data of a study of shared clonotypes between healthy human individuals. Each sample came from a Caucasian adult donor living in Nashville, Tennessee. Germline assignment: CDR1 SGHNT and CDR2 YENEEA. The CDR3 is 15 amino acids. V was clipped by 4 bases and J by 1 base; unmatched bases: 5. Notes on this clone: Its cognate antigen is unknown.

It was across several immunoSEQ plates that each subset's genomic DNA was evenly split. Each PCR replicate from the sorted subsets contained around 0.2 ug DNA, which is about 31,000 T cell genomes. This table comes from immunoSEQ multiplex PCR, and its TCRdb copy is limited to in-frame clones, with some not included. There are some 2,400,000 clones in the sample; approximately 94% occur only once, and about 0.13% lies in the top ten. The study's findings and limits: Depth of sequencing was expected to influence donor clonotype sharing.

The sequence came from a young man in good health. Sequencing was done on a sample of naive CD4+ T cells sorted from blood. Subset defined: CD45RA+ positively selected. The chain is built from TRBV11-3 and TRBJ2-7; 9 bases line up with TRBD1. The CDR3 sequence is CASSSQGQGSYEQYF. For the CDR3, the DNA is TGTGCCAGCAGCTCCCAGGGACAGGGATCCTACGAGCAGTACTTC.